This TCR beta chain was recovered during a study of T cell repertoires in cytomegalovirus infection. Study at large: It was recently identified HLA-C-restricted and well-studied HLA-B-restricted CMV epitopes that the study used. Public TCR beta signatures provided an indication of both CMV infection and a matching HLA type.

In TCRdb, the reads were re-called with MiXCR into one record per CDR3 protein. The data hold about 110,000 distinct CDR3 sequences, with around 28% observed a single time. The study, taken as a whole, reports: Across the ex vivo response, the dominant clonotypes were HLA-C-restricted CMV-specific TCR beta clonotypes. Cumulative frequency of public TCR beta families picked out carriers of CMV plus the relevant HLA.

This clonotype was observed many times. Its cognate antigen is unknown. The clonotype originates from a human donor in good health (CMV status not recorded). Some clones in this sample may be carry-over from other donors' samples. Sequenced material: CD8+ T cells from cultured PBMCs, taken from culture after CMV antigen stimulation.

CDR3 protein: CASSSQPQTSKETQYF. The CDR3 DNA reads TGTGCCAGCAGCTCCCAACCACAGACTAGCAAAGAGACCCAGTACTTC. The chain carries TRBV7-8 and TRBJ2-5; the match to TRBD2 covers 7 bases. The CDR3 sequence is 16 residues long. The germline CDR1 and CDR2 sequences are SGHVS and FQNEAQ. With V trimmed by 4 bases and J by 3 bases, 11 bases remained unmatched. Full variable domain (remainder filled in from reference TRBV7-8 and TRBJ2-5): GAGVSQSPRYKVAKRGQDVALRCDPISGHVSLFWYQQALGQGPEFLTYFQNEAQLDKSGLPSDRFFAERPEGSVSTLKIQRTQQEDSAVYLCASSSQPQTSKETQYFGPGTRLLVL.